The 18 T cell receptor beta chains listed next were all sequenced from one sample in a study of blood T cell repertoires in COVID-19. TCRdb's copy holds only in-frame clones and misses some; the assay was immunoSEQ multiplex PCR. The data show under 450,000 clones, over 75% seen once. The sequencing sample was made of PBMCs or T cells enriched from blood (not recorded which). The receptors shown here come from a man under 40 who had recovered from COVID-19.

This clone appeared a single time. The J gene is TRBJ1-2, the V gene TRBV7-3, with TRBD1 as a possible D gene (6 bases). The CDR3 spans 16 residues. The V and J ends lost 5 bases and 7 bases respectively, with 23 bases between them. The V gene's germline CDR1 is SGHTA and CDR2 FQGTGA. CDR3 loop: CASSPRGSGGGLGYTF. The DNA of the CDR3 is TGTGCCAGCAGCCCCCGAGGATCGGGGGGCGGACTTGGCTACACCTTC.

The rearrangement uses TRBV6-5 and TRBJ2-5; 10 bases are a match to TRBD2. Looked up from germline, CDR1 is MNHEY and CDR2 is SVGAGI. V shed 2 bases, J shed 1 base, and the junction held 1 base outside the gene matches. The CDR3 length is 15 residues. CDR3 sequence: CASSYQRGGQETQYF. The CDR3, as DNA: TGTGCCAGCAGTTACCAGCGGGGGGGCCAAGAGACCCAGTACTTC.

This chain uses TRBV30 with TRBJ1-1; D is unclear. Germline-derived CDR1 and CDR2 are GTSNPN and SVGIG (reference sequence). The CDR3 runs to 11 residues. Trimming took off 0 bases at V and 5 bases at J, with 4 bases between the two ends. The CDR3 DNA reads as TGTGCCTGGAGTGTACTTACTGAAGCTTTCTTT. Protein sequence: CAWSVLTEAFF.

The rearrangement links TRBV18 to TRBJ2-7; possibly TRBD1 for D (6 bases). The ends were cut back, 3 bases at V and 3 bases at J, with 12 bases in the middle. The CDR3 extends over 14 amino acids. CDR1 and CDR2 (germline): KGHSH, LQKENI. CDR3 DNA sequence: TGTGCCAGCTCACCTAAGCAGGGGCGCTACGAGCAGTACTTC. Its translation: CASSPKQGRYEQYF.

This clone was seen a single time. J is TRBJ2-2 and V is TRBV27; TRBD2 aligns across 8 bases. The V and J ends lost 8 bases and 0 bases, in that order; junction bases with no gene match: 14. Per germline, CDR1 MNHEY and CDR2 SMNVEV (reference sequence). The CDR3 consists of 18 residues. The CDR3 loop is CASQPLARGAPNTGELFF. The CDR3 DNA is TGTGCCAGCCAACCGCTCGCGCGGGGGGCTCCGAACACCGGGGAGCTGTTTTTT.

CDR3: CAISDPRGGNQPQHF. The CDR3 coding sequence is TGTGCCATCAGTGACCCCCGCGGTGGCAATCAGCCCCAGCATTTT. The rearrangement joins TRBV10-3 to TRBJ1-5, with no clear D. Trimming pared 3 bases from V and 2 bases from J, leaving 11 bases between. Germline V CDR1 and CDR2: ENHRY, SYGVKD. The CDR3 contains 15 residues.

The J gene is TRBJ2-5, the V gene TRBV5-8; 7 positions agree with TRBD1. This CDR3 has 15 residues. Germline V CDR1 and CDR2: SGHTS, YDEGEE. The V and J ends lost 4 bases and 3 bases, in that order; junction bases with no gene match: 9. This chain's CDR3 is CASSKYRGLKETQYF. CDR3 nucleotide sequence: TGTGCCAGCAGCAAGTACAGGGGATTAAAAGAGACCCAGTACTTC.

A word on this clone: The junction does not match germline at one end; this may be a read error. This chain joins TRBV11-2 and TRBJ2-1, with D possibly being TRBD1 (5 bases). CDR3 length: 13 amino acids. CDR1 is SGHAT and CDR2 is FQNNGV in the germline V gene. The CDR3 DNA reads TGTGCCAGCAGCTTATCCTCAGGGTCCGCAATGCTCTTC. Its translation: CASSLSSGSAMLF.

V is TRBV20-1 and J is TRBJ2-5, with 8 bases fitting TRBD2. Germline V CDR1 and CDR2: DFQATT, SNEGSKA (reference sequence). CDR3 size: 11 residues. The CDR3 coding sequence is TGCGGGATGCGGGGGGCAGAGACCCAGTACTTC. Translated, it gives CGMRGAETQYF.

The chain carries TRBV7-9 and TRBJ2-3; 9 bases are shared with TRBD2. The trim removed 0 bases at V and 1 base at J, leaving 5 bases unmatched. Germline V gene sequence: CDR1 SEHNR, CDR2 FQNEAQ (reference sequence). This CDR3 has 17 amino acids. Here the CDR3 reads CASSLARASGGTDTQYF. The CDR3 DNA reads TGTGCCAGCAGCTTAGCGCGGGCTAGCGGGGGCACAGATACGCAGTATTTT.

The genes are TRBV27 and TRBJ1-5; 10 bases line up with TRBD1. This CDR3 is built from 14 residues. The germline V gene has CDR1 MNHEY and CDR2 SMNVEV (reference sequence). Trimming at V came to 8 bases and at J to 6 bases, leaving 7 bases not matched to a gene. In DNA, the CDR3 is TGTGCCAGCGCCGACAGGGGGCGCGTTCAGCCCCAGCATTTT. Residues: CASADRGRVQPQHF.

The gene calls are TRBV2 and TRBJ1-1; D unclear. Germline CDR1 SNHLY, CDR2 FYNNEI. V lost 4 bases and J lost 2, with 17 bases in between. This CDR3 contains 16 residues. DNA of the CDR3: TGTGCCAGCAGTGTCATGAGTAGGACTGTTAACACTGAAGCTTTCTTT. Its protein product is CASSVMSRTVNTEAFF.

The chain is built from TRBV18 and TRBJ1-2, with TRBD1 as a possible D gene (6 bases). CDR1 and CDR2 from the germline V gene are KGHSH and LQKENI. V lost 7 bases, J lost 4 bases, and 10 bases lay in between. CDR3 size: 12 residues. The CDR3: CASFDRSYGYTF. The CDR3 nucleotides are TGTGCCAGCTTCGACAGGTCCTATGGCTACACCTTC.

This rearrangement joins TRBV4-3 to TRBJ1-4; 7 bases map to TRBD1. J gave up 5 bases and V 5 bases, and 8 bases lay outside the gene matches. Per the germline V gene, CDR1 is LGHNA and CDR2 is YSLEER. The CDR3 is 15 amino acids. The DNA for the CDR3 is TGCGCCAGCAGCGCCGGACAGGCCCTAAATGAAAAACTGTTTTTT. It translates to CASSAGQALNEKLFF.

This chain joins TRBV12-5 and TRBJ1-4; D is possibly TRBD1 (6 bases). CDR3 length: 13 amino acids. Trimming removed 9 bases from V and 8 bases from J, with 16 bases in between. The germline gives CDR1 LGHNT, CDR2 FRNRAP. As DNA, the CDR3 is TGTGCTAGCTCAGGGGAGGGTCGCGAAAAACTGTTTTTT. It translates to CASSGEGREKLFF.

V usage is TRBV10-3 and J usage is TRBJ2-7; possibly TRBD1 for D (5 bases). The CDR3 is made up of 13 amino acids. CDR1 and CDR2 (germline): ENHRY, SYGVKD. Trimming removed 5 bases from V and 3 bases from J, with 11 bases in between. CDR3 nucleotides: TGTGCCATCAGTCCAGGGATCGTCTACGAGCAGTACTTC. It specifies CAISPGIVYEQYF.

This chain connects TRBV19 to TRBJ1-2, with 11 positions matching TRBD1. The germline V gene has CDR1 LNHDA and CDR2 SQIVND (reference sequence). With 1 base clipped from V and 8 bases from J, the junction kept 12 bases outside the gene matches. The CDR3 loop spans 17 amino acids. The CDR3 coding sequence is TGTGCCAGTAGTATAGTGGTTCGGGACAGGGGGAATCGGGGCTACACCTTC. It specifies CASSIVVRDRGNRGYTF.

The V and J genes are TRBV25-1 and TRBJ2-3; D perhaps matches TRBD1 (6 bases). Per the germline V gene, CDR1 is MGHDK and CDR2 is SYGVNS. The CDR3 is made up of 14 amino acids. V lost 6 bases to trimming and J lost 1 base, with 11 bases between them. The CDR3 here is CASRNRVGTDTQYF. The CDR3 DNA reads TGTGCCAGCAGGAACAGGGTCGGCACAGATACGCAGTATTTT. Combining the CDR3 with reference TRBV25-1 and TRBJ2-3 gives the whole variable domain EADIYQTPRYLVIGTGKKITLECSQTMGHDKMYWYQQDPGMELHLIHYSYGVNSTEKGDLSSESTVSRIRTEHFPLTLESARPSHTSQYLCASRNRVGTDTQYFGPGTRLTVL.